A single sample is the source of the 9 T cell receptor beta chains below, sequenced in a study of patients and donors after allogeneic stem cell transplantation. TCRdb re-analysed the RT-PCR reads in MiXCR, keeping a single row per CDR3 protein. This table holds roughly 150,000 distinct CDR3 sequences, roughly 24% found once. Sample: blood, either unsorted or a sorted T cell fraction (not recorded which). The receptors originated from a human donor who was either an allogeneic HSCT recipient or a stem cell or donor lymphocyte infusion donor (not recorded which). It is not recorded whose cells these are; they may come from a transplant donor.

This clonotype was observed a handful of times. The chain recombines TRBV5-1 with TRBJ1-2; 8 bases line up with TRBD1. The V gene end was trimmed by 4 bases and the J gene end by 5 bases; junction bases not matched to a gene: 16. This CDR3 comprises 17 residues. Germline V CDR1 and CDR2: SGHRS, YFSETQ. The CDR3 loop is CASSIDRDRGNFYGYTF. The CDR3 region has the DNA TGCGCCAGCAGCATAGACCGTGACAGGGGAAACTTTTATGGCTACACCTTC.

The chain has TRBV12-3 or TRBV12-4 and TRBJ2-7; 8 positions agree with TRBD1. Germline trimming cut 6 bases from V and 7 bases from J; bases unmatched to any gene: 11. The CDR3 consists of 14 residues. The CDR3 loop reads CASSPGQAHEEQYF. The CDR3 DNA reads TGTGCCAGCAGCCCGGGACAGGCTCATGAGGAGCAGTACTTC.

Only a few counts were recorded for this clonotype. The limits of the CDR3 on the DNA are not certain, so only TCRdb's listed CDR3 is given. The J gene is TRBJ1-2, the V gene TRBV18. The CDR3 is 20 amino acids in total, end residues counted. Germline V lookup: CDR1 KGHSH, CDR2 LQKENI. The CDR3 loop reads CASSPSESYGYTFGSNGYTF.

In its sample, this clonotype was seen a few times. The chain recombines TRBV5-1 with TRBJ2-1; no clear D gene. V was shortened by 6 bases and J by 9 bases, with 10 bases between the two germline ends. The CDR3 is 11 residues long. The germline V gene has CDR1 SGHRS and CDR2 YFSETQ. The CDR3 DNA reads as TGCGCCAGCATGTCGGTGCGTGAGCAGTTCTTC. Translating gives CASMSVREQFF.

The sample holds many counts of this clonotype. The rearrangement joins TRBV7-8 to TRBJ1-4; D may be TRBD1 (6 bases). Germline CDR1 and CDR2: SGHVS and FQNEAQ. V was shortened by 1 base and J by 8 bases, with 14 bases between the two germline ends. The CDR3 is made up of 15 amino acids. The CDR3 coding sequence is TGTGCCAGCAGCTTAGGTGGGGGCTCCGTCGAAAAACTGTTTTTT. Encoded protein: CASSLGGGSVEKLFF.

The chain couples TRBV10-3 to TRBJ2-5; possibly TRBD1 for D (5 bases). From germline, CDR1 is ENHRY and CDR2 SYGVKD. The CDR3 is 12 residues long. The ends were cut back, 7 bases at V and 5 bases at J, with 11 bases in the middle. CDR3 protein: CAIKTVGETQYF. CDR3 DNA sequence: TGTGCCATCAAGACAGTAGGGGAGACCCAGTACTTC.

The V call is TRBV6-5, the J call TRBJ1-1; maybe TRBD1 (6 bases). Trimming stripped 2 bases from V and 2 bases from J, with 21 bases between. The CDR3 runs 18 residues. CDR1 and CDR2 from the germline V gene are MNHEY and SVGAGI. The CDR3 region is CASSYQGGGNHPNTEAFF. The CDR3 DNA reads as TGTGCCAGCAGTTACCAAGGGGGGGGCAACCACCCAAACACTGAAGCTTTCTTT.

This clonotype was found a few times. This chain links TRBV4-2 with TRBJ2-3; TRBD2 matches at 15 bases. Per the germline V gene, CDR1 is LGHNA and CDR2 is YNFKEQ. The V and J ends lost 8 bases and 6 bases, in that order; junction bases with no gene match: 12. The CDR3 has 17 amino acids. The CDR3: CASQGGTSGGRADTQYF. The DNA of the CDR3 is TGTGCCAGCCAGGGCGGGACTAGCGGGGGGCGAGCGGATACGCAGTATTTT.

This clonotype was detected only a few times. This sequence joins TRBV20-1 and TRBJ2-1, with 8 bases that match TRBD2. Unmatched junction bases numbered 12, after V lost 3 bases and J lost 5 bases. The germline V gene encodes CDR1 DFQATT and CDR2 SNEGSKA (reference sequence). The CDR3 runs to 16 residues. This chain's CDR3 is CSASDILAGKNNEQFF. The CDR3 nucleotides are TGCAGTGCTAGCGACATCCTAGCGGGCAAAAACAATGAGCAGTTCTTC.